This T cell receptor (beta chain) was sequenced during a study of cytomegalovirus exposure and HLA in healthy donors. The overall study: Among around 400 genotyped donors, around 80% fell in the Caucasian-associated ancestry cluster. Study-wide results and limits: HLA alleles were associated with some 17,000 TCR beta sequences in a later analysis at 0.05 false discovery rate. Later analysis revealed greater clonal expansion in HLA-associated TCR beta chains than in equally common others. In an earlier analysis, about 90% or about 30%: the productive usage of most TCR beta V segments.

PCR used 60 Vbeta primers and 13 Jbeta primers. Profiling relied on immunoSEQ multiplex PCR, and the TCRdb table lists in-frame clones only, not all of them. The table for this sample gives over 60,000 clones. A note on this clone: Antigen unknown.

Germline V gene sequence: CDR1 MNHEY, CDR2 SVGAGI. The junction had 6 bases not matched to a gene; V was cut back by 7 bases and J by 5 bases. The CDR3 runs to 14 residues. The clonotype comes from a female donor in good health and CMV-seropositive. V usage is TRBV6-5 and J usage is TRBJ2-2, with 8 bases aligning to TRBD2. Specimen: PBMCs. The CDR3 DNA sequence: TGTGCCAGCAACGGGGGGGGTGGAACCGGGGAGCTGTTTTTT. Residues: CASNGGGGTGELFF.